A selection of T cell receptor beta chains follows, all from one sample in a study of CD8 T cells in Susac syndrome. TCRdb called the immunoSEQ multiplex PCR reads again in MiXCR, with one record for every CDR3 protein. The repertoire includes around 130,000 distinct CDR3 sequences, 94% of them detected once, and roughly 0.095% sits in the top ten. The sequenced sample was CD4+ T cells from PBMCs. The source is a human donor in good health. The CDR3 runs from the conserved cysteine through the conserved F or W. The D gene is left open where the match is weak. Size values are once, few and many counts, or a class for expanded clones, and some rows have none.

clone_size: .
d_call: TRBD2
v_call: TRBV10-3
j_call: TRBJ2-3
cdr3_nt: TGTGCCACCCACCCGACTAGCGGGCTTAGCACAGATACGCAGTATTTT
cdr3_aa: CATHPTSGLSTDTQYF

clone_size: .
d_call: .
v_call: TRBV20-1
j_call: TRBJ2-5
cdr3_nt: TGCAGTGCTAGGGGGGGACACTCCGGCCAAGAGACCCAGTACTTC
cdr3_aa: CSARGGHSGQETQYF

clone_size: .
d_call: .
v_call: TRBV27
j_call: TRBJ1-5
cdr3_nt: TGTGCCAGCAGTTTTAGGCAGGGAGGTCAGCCCCAGCATTTT
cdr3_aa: CASSFRQGGQPQHF

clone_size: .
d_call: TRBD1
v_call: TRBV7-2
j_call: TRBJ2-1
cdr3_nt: TGTGCCAGCAGCCCTGGGACAGGGTATCATGGTGAGCAGTTCTTC
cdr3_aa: CASSPGTGYHGEQFF

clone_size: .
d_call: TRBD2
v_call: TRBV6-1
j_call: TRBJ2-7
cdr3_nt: TGTGCCAGCAGCTCGACTAGCGGGGGGTCCTACGAGCAGTACTTC
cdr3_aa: CASSSTSGGSYEQYF

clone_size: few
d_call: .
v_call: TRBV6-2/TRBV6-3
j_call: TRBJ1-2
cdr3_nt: TGTGCCAGCAGTTACTCAGACTATGGCTACACCTTC
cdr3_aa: CASSYSDYGYTF

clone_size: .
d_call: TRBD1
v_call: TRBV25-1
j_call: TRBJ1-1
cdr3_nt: TGTGCCAGCAGTGATTCGACCGGGACAGTAAACACTGAAGCTTTCTTT
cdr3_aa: CASSDSTGTVNTEAFF

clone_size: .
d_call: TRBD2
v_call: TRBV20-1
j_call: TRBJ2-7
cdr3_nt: TGCAGTGGATCACTAGCGGGAGGCACCGAGCAGTACTTC
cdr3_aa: CSGSLAGGTEQYF

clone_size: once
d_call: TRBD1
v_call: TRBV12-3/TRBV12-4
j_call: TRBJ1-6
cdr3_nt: TGTGCCAGCCGGGACAGCTATAATTCACCCCTCCACTTT
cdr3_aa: CASRDSYNSPLHF

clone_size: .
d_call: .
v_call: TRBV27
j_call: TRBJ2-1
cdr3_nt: TGTGCCAGCTCGGGGACAGAATGGGGGGATGAGCAGTTCTTC
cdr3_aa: CASSGTEWGDEQFF

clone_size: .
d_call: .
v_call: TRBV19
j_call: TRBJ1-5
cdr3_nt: TGTGCCAGTAGTATAGGGGGAGGAAGGGGCAATCAGCCCCAGCATTTT
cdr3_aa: CASSIGGGRGNQPQHF

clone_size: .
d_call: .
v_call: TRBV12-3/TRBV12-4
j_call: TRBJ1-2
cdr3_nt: TGTGCCAGCAGTTTGCGGGAGAAGGTCGGTGGCTACACCTTC
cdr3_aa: CASSLREKVGGYTF

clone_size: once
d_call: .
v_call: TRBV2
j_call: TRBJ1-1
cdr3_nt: TGTGCTCCAGGGCGAGGGACTGAAGCTTTCTTT
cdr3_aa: CAPGRGTEAFF

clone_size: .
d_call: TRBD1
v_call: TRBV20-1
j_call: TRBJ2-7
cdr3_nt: TGCAGTGCTAGACCCACCGGGACAGGGGCTTACGAGCAGTACTTC
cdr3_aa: CSARPTGTGAYEQYF

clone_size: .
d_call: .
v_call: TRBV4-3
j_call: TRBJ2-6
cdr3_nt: TGCGCCAGCAGCCAAGACAGGGTCCCCTCTGGGGCCAACGTCCTGACTTTC
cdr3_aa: CASSQDRVPSGANVLTF

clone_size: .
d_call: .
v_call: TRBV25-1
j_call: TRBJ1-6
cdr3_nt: TGTGCCAGCAGGGGTTTCTCCTATAATTCACCCCTCCACTTT
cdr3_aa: CASRGFSYNSPLHF

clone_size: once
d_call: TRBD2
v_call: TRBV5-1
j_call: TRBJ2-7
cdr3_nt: TGCGCCAGCAGCTCCATGACTAGCGGGAGGCGCGAGCAGTACTTC
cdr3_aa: CASSSMTSGRREQYF

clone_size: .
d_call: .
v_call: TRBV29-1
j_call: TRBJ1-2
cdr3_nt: TGCAGCGTTGAAGATCGGCGGCAGGCGAATGGCTACACCTTC
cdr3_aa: CSVEDRRQANGYTF

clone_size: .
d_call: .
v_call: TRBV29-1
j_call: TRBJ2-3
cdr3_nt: TGCAGCGTAAGACTAGTTTTGGCAGATACGCAGTATTTT
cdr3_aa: CSVRLVLADTQYF

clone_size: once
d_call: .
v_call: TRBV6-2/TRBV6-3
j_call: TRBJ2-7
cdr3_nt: TGTGCCAGCAGTTTGAAAACCTACGAGCAGTACTTC
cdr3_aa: CASSLKTYEQYF

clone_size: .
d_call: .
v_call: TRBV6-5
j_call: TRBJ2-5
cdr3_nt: TGTGCCACCCGACAGAATTTAGAGACCCAGTACTTC
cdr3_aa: CATRQNLETQYF

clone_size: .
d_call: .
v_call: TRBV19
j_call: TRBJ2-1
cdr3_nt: TGTGCCAGTAGTTCGGGCGGGCTCGAGCAGTTCTTC
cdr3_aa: CASSSGGLEQFF

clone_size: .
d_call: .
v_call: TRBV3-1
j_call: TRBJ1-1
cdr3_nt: TGTGCCAGCCGCTGGGGACGGGGGTCCGAAGCTTTCTTT
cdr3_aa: CASRWGRGSEAFF

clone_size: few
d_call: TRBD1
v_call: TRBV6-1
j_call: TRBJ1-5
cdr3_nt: TGTGCCAGCTCATGGGACAGGGGTAGGAGTCAGCCCCAGCATTTT
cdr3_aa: CASSWDRGRSQPQHF

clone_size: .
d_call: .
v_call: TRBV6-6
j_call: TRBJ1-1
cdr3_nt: TGTGCCAGCAGTTCTGAGTCTCTGAACACTGAAGCTTTCTTT
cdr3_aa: CASSSESLNTEAFF

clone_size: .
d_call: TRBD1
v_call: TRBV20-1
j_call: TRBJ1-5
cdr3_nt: TGCAGTGCTCGGGGACAGGCAAATCAGCCCCAGCATTTT
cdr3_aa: CSARGQANQPQHF

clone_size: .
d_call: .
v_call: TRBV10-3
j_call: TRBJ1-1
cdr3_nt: TGTGCCATCAGTGCGAGTTTACTCCAGGGAGATGCTGAAGCTTTCTTT
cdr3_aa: CAISASLLQGDAEAFF

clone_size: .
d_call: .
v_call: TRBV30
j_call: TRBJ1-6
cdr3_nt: TGTGCCTTGGAGGCCCTGTCTAATTCACCCCTCCACTTT
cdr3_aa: CALEALSNSPLHF

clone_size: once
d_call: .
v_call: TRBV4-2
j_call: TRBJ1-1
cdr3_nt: TGTGCCAGCAGCCAAGATCCCAGGATTAACACTGAAGCTTTCTTT
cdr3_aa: CASSQDPRINTEAFF

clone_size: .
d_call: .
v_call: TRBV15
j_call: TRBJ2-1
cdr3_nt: TGTGCCACCTCTAGGGCCGACAATGAGCAGTTCTTC
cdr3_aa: CATSRADNEQFF

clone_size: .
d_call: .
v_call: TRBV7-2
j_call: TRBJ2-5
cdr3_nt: TGTGCCAGCGGCAGGGCTAACCAAGAGACCCAGTACTTC
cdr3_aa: CASGRANQETQYF

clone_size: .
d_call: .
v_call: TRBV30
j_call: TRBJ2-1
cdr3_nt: TGTGCCTGGAGCCCCCCGGACAATGAGCAGTTCTTC
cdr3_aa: CAWSPPDNEQFF

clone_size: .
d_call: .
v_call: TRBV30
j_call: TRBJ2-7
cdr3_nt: TGTGCCTGGAAGGGGGGGCGCGTGGGGTACGCCTACGAGCAGTACTTC
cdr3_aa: CAWKGGRVGYAYEQYF

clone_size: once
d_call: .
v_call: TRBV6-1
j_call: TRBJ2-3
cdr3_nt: TGTGCCAGCAGTGAAAACAAGCGGCACACAGATACGCAGTATTTT
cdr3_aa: CASSENKRHTDTQYF

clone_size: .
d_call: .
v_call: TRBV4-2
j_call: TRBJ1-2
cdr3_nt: TGTGCCAGCAGCCAGGGGGACGTGCTAGAGGGCTACACCTTC
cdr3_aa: CASSQGDVLEGYTF

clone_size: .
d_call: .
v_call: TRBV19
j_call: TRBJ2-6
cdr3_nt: TGTGCCAGTAGTATAGAAAGCTCTGGGGCCAACGTCCTGACTTTC
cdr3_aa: CASSIESSGANVLTF

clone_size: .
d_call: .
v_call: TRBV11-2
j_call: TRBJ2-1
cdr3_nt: TGTGCCAGCAGCCCCGCGTCCTACAATGAGCAGTTCTTC
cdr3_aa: CASSPASYNEQFF

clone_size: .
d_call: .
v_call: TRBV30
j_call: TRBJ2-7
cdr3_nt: TGTGCCTGGTCCCTACACCCCTCCTACGAGCAGTACTTC
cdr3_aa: CAWSLHPSYEQYF

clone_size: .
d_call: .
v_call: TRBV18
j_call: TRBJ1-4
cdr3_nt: TGTGCCAGCTCACCACAGAATCCCGGATTTAATGAAAAACTGTTTTTT
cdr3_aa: CASSPQNPGFNEKLFF

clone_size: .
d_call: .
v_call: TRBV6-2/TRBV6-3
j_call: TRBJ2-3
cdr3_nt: TGTGCCAGCAGGCAGCAAGGAGGCGCCACAGATACGCAGTATTTT
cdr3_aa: CASRQQGGATDTQYF

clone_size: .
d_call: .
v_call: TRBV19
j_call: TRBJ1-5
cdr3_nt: TGTGCCAGTAGTATTACGAGCAATCAGCCCCAGCATTTT
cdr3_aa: CASSITSNQPQHF

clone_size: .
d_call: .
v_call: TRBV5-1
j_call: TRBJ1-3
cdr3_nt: TGCGCCAGCAGCTTGGCAGGGGACCTTGGAAACACCATATATTTT
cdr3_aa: CASSLAGDLGNTIYF

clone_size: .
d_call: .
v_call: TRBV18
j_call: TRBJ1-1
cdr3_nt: TGTGCCAGCTCACTAAAAGAGAACACTGAAGCTTTCTTT
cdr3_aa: CASSLKENTEAFF

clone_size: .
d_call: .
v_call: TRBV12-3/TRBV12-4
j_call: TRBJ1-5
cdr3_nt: TGTACCAGCTCCGATGGGGATCAGCCCCAGCATTTT
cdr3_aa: CTSSDGDQPQHF